Listed here are 7 T cell receptor beta chains from one sample, sequenced in a study of T-cell reconstitution after alpha-beta-depleted transplantation in children. During its preparation, the TCRbeta library received unique molecular identifiers. TCRdb re-called the PCR reads with MiXCR, one entry per CDR3 protein. Found here are a few hundred thousand distinct CDR3 sequences, 10% to 15% of them singletons; the top ten hold about 2.2%. The specimen was PBMCs, mostly from graft donor cells, collected 360 days after TCRalphabeta/CD19-depleted stem cell transplant. Source of these receptors: a male patient younger than 18 who had a stem cell transplant for acute myeloid leukemia, so the T cells may come from the graft donor.

This clonotype turned up a few times. The chain carries TRBV7-2 and TRBJ2-5; possible D gene TRBD1, 5 bases. Trimming took off 3 bases at V and 4 bases at J, with 15 bases between the two ends. CDR1 and CDR2 (germline): SGHTA, FQGNSA. The length of the CDR3 is 15 residues. The CDR3 bases are TGTGCCAGCAGCTTTGATTGGGGTAGGGGAGAGACCCAGTACTTC. Translation: CASSFDWGRGETQYF. Full variable domain (missing parts from reference TRBV7-2 and TRBJ2-5): GAGVSQSPSNKVTEKGKDVELRCDPISGHTALYWYRQSLGQGLEFLIYFQGNSAPDKSGLPSDRFSAERTGGSVSTLTIQRTQQEDSAVYLCASSFDWGRGETQYFGPGTRLLVL.

The sample holds many counts of this clonotype. This chain uses TRBV6-2 or TRBV6-3 with TRBJ2-1; 8 bases agree with TRBD1. Germline assignment: CDR1 MNHEY and CDR2 SVGEGT. The CDR3 spans 15 residues. V dropped 5 bases and J dropped 7; count of bases not matched to a gene: 10. The CDR3 protein is CASSPRTGIWNEQFF. CDR3 DNA sequence: TGTGCCAGCAGTCCCCGGACAGGGATTTGGAATGAGCAGTTCTTC.

Only a few counts were recorded for this clonotype. The chain uses TRBV9 and TRBJ1-5; tentative D call: TRBD1 (5 bases). Trimming pared 5 bases from V and 5 bases from J, leaving 14 bases between. The germline V gene has CDR1 SGDLS and CDR2 YYNGEE. The length of the CDR3 is 14 residues. The CDR3 bases are TGTGCCAGCAGTGAGGGGTCATCCTATCAGCCCCAGCATTTT. Translation: CASSEGSSYQPQHF.

The V gene is TRBV11-3, the J gene TRBJ2-7; the D gene is possibly TRBD2 (6 bases). This CDR3 region has 13 residues. Germline loops: CDR1 SGHNT, CDR2 YENEEA. Trimming took off 3 bases at V and 2 bases at J, with 8 bases between the two ends. This CDR3 is CASSFGEAYEQYF. In nucleotides, the CDR3 is TGTGCCAGCAGCTTTGGGGAGGCCTACGAGCAGTACTTC.

This clonotype has at least ten counts. The chain has TRBV28 and TRBJ1-3; possible D gene TRBD1, 5 bases. The V and J ends lost 4 bases and 0 bases respectively, with 10 bases between them. This CDR3 contains 15 residues. Germline V lookup: CDR1 MDHEN, CDR2 SYDVKM. The CDR3 loop is CASSSGRDSGNTIYF. The CDR3 bases are TGTGCCAGCAGTTCGGGACGGGACTCTGGAAACACCATATATTTT.

The chain carries TRBV7-7 and TRBJ2-3, with D unresolved. The CDR3 length is 11 residues. CDR1 and CDR2 (germline): SSHAT, FNYEAQ (reference sequence). The CDR3 region has the DNA TGTTTCAAGGATTGGGCAGATACGCAGTATTTT. This translates into CFKDWADTQYF.

The chain couples TRBV30 to TRBJ2-7; no reliable D call. Deletions cut 7 bases from V and 0 bases from J, with 7 bases between. Germline V CDR1 and CDR2: GTSNPN, SVGIG (reference sequence). The CDR3 extends over 11 amino acids. CDR3 loop: CASGISYEQYF. DNA for the CDR3: TGTGCCTCAGGAATCTCCTACGAGCAGTACTTC.